The next 4 T cell receptor beta chains were all read from a single sample in a study of ipilimumab plus nivolumab after autologous stem cell transplantation. Data came from immunoSEQ multiplex PCR; TCRdb stores just in-frame clones and leaves some out. The data show fewer than 95,000 clones, about 83% seen once. This sample comprised PBMCs, obtained in a trial of ipilimumab plus nivolumab as post-transplant consolidation. The receptors come from a male donor with diffuse large B-cell lymphoma.

V is TRBV7-2 and J is TRBJ2-3; possibly TRBD2 for D (6 bases). Between the trimmed V and J ends, which lost 3 bases and 2 bases, there was a span of 12 bases. The CDR3 runs 15 residues. The germline V gene encodes CDR1 SGHTA and CDR2 FQGNSA. The CDR3 DNA is TGTGCCAGCAGCTTGCACGGCGGGGCCACAGATACGCAGTATTTT. Its protein is CASSLHGGATDTQYF.

The chain is built from TRBV2 and TRBJ1-1, with no clear D. The CDR3 is made up of 14 amino acids. V was cut by 6 bases and J by 0 bases, with 11 bases left in between. The V gene's germline CDR1 is SNHLY and CDR2 FYNNEI. Here the CDR3 reads CASRPTAMNTEAFF. CDR3 sequence (DNA): TGTGCCAGCAGGCCGACGGCTATGAACACTGAAGCTTTCTTT.

This clone was recorded many times. The chain is built from TRBV4-2 and TRBJ2-2, with D hard to call. Looked up from germline, CDR1 is LGHNA and CDR2 is YNFKEQ. V dropped 0 bases and J dropped 7 bases, with 6 bases sitting between them. This CDR3 is built from 13 residues. Here the CDR3 DNA reads TGTGCCAGCAGCCAAGAGCCGGTCGGGGAGCTGTTTTTT. Protein product: CASSQEPVGELFF.

The chain couples TRBV12-5 to TRBJ2-7; no clear D gene. This CDR3 region has 12 residues. V shed 1 base and J shed 3 bases, with 4 bases lying between them. Germline-derived CDR1 and CDR2 are LGHNT and FRNRAP. CDR3 bases: TGTGCTAGTGGTTTGGGTAACTACGAGCAGTACTTC. Encoded protein: CASGLGNYEQYF. The full variable domain, its missing parts supplied by reference TRBV12-5 and TRBJ2-7, is DARVTQTPRHKVTEMGQEVTMRCQPILGHNTVFWYRQTMMQGLELLAYFRNRAPLDDSGMPKDRFSAEMPDATLATLKIQPSEPRDSAVYFCASGLGNYEQYFGPGTRLTVT.